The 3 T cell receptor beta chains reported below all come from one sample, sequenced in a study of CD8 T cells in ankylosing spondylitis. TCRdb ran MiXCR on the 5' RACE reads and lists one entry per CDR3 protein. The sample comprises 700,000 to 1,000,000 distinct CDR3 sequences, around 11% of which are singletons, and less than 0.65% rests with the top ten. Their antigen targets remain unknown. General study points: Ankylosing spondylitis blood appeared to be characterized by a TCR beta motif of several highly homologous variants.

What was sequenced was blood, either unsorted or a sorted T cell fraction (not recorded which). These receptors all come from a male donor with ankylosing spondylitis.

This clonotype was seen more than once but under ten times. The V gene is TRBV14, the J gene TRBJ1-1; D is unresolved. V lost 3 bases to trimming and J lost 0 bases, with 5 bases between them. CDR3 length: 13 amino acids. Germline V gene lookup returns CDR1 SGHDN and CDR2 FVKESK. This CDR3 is CASSQLMNTEAFF. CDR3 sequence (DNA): TGTGCCAGCAGCCAGTTAATGAACACTGAAGCTTTCTTT.

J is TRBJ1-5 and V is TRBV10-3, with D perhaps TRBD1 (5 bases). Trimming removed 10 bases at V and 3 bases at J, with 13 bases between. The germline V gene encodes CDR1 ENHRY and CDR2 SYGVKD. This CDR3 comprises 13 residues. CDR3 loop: CASGRADNQPQHF. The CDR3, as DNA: TGTGCCAGCGGCAGGGCCGACAATCAGCCCCAGCATTTT.

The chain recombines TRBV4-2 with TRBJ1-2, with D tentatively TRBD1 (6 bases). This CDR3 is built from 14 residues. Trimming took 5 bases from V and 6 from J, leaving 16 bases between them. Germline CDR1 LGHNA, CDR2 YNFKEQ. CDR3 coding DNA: TGTGCCAGCAGCTCTGCAGGGGAAGGGAATGGCTACACCTTC. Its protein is CASSSAGEGNGYTF.